A single sample gave rise to the 17 T cell receptor beta chains below, sequenced in a study of sequential checkpoint blockade in melanoma. Method: immunoSEQ multiplex PCR; TCRdb's copy keeps in-frame clones and lacks some. The repertoire holds over 10,000 clones, with less than 35% as singletons. Treatment given: randomized to nivolumab then ipilimumab (arm A) or the reverse (arm B). This sample comprised tumor tissue (inferred from file names), obtained from a patient given nivolumab and ipilimumab in sequence. All receptors derive from a human donor with melanoma.

The genes are TRBV29-1 and TRBJ1-1, with D tentatively TRBD1 (6 bases). Trimming removed 4 bases at V and 1 base at J, with 7 bases between. Germline assignment: CDR1 SQVTM and CDR2 ANQGSEA. The CDR3 consists of 12 residues. CDR3 protein: CSVATGNTEAFF. In nucleotides, the CDR3 is TGCAGCGTTGCGACAGGGAACACTGAAGCTTTCTTT. The full variable domain, with the rest looked up from reference TRBV29-1 and TRBJ1-1, is SAVISQKPSRDICQRGTSLTIQCQVDSQVTMMFWYRQQPGQSLTLIATANQGSEATYESGFVIDKFPISRPNLTFSTLTVSNMSPEDSSIYLCSVATGNTEAFFGQGTRLTVV.

This clone was found a few times. The rearrangement links TRBV9 to TRBJ2-1; 7 bases are shared with TRBD2. Germline CDR1 is SGDLS and CDR2 is YYNGEE. Unmatched junction bases numbered 10, after V lost 4 bases and J lost 6 bases. The CDR3 has 15 amino acids. Here the CDR3 reads CASSPRGSTINEQFF. The CDR3 nucleotides read TGTGCCAGCAGCCCCCGCGGGAGTACCATCAATGAGCAGTTCTTC. Combining the CDR3 with reference TRBV9 and TRBJ2-1 gives the whole variable domain DSGVTQTPKHLITATGQRVTLRCSPRSGDLSVYWYQQSLDQGLQFLIQYYNGEERAKGNILERFSAQQFPDLHSELNLSSLELGDSALYFCASSPRGSTINEQFFGPGTRLTVL.

This clone was seen only a few times. The V gene is TRBV11-3, the J gene TRBJ2-7, with 9 positions matching TRBD1. The CDR3 extends over 16 amino acids. Trimming cost V 4 bases and J 5 bases; bases outside gene matches: 12. CDR1 is SGHNT and CDR2 is YENEEA in the germline V gene. The CDR3 loop is CASSSGTGFLGNEQYF. The CDR3 nucleotides read TGTGCCAGCAGCTCCGGGACAGGGTTTTTAGGGAACGAGCAGTACTTC.

The V call is TRBV28, the J call TRBJ2-5; 8 bases match TRBD2. The germline V gene has CDR1 MDHEN and CDR2 SYDVKM. CDR3 size: 17 residues. Unmatched junction bases numbered 12, after V lost 1 base and J lost 5 bases. The DNA for the CDR3 is TGTGCCAGCAGTTTATCTCTTCAGCGGGAGACCTGGGAGACCCAGTACTTC. Translating gives CASSLSLQRETWETQYF.

This clone was found many times. The CDR3 sequence: CASSAFSGRVAYEQYF. CDR3 coding DNA: TGTGCCAGCAGCGCCTTTAGCGGGAGAGTCGCCTACGAGCAGTACTTC. J is TRBJ2-7 and V is TRBV11-3, with 9 bases aligning to TRBD2. With 5 bases clipped from V and 2 bases from J, the junction kept 10 bases outside the gene matches. Germline assignment: CDR1 SGHNT and CDR2 YENEEA. This CDR3 is built from 16 residues.

The chain has TRBV9 and TRBJ2-4; 9 positions match TRBD2. The CDR3 is made up of 17 amino acids. V shed 3 bases and J 5 bases; nucleotides not matched to a gene: 12. Germline V lookup: CDR1 SGDLS, CDR2 YYNGEE. CDR3 in DNA: TGTGCCAGCAGCGCGCCTCGGGCGGGAGGGGTCCAAAACATTCAGTACTTC. It encodes CASSAPRAGGVQNIQYF.

The chain is built from TRBV19 and TRBJ1-1; no clear D. This CDR3 is built from 17 residues. Trimming pared 7 bases from V and 1 base from J, leaving 22 bases between. Germline CDR1 reads LNHDA; CDR2 reads SQIVND (reference sequence). DNA of the CDR3: TGTGCCAGTAACCCAAGCGAGGGTGGGGTCGAGAACACTGAAGCTTTCTTT. As protein: CASNPSEGGVENTEAFF.

The chain uses TRBV7-6 and TRBJ1-1; no reliable D call. Trimming cost V 1 base and J 10 bases, with 28 bases left between them. Germline loops: CDR1 SGHVS, CDR2 FNYEAQ. The CDR3 runs 18 residues. The CDR3 is CASSLEPTYHRVDLGAFF. Here the CDR3 DNA reads TGTGCCAGCAGCTTAGAACCTACTTACCACAGAGTTGATCTAGGAGCTTTCTTT. Complete variable domain (other parts from reference TRBV7-6 and TRBJ1-1): GAGVSQSPRYKVTKRGQDVALRCDPISGHVSLYWYRQALGQGPEFLTYFNYEAQQDKSGLPNDRFSAERPEGSISTLTIQRTEQRDSAMYRCASSLEPTYHRVDLGAFFGQGTRLTVV.

The rearrangement joins TRBV18 to TRBJ2-1; 8 bases agree with TRBD2. This CDR3 is 14 amino acids long. Germline V gene lookup returns CDR1 KGHSH and CDR2 LQKENI. J was trimmed by 8 bases and V by 5 bases; bases with no gene match: 8. CDR3 sequence: CASSEAGARDEQFF. The CDR3 DNA follows: TGTGCCAGCTCAGAAGCGGGAGCTCGGGATGAGCAGTTCTTC.

This clone came up a few times. The J gene is TRBJ2-5, the V gene TRBV28, with D maybe TRBD1 (6 bases). Trimming removed 6 bases at V and 4 bases at J, with 15 bases between. The germline CDR1 and CDR2 sequences are MDHEN and SYDVKM. The length of the CDR3 is 14 residues. CDR3 DNA: TGTGCCAGCAGCCCCTCAGGGGCACCAGAGACCCAGTACTTC. Its translation: CASSPSGAPETQYF.

The chain has TRBV5-1 and TRBJ2-3, with 10 bases fitting TRBD2. The J segment lost 2 bases and the V segment lost 0 bases, leaving 9 bases of the junction unmatched. The CDR3 sequence is 18 residues long. Germline values: CDR1 SGHRS, CDR2 YFSETQ. The CDR3 is CASSLGVLAGESTDTQYF. CDR3 bases: TGCGCCAGCAGCTTGGGCGTTCTAGCGGGAGAATCCACAGATACGCAGTATTTT.

The chain couples TRBV6-8 to TRBJ2-7; 12 bases line up with TRBD1. The germline V gene has CDR1 MNHGY and CDR2 SAAAGT. CDR3 length: 15 amino acids. V lost 6 bases to trimming and J lost 3 bases; unmatched junction nucleotides: 6. CDR3 coding DNA: TGTGCCAGCAGCCCAGGGACAGGGGGCTTCTACGAGCAGTACTTC. Translated, it gives CASSPGTGGFYEQYF.

In this sample, this clone turned up many times. The V call is TRBV11-3, the J call TRBJ2-3; tentative D call: TRBD2 (6 bases). There are 15 residues in the CDR3. Trimming removed 5 bases at V and 4 bases at J, with 16 bases between. CDR1 and CDR2 from the germline V gene are SGHNT and YENEEA. The CDR3 DNA is TGTGCCAGCAGCCCCGGCGGAGGGCTCGCAGATACGCAGTATTTT. Its translation: CASSPGGGLADTQYF. Supplemented by reference TRBV11-3 and TRBJ2-3, the full variable domain reads EAGVVQSPRYKIIEKKQPVAFWCNPISGHNTLYWYLQNLGQGPELLIRYENEEAVDDSQLPKDRFSAERLKGVDSTLKIQPAELGDSAVYLCASSPGGGLADTQYFGPGTRLTVL.

Within the sample, this clone is medium-sized (0.01 to 0.1%). The chain employs TRBV19 and TRBJ1-5; D remains unclear. Germline CDR1 LNHDA, CDR2 SQIVND (reference sequence). The germline V and J ends were trimmed by 2 bases and 6 bases, with 11 bases remaining between them. This CDR3 region has 14 residues. The CDR3 nucleotides are TGTGCCAGTAGTATATTGCAGACCCGTCAGCCCCAGCATTTT. Its protein is CASSILQTRQPQHF.

The V gene is TRBV28, the J gene TRBJ2-7; TRBD1 agrees at 7 bases. Germline CDR1 reads MDHEN; CDR2 reads SYDVKM. The J segment lost 3 bases and the V segment lost 6 bases, leaving 8 bases of the junction unmatched. This CDR3 contains 14 residues. CDR3 sequence: CASSKNRDSYEQYF. Here the CDR3 DNA reads TGTGCCAGCAGCAAAAACCGGGACAGCTACGAGCAGTACTTC.

This clone came up a few times. This sequence joins TRBV6-8 and TRBJ2-4, with 7 positions matching TRBD2. Germline lookup yields CDR1 MNHGY and CDR2 SAAAGT. CDR3 length equals 13 residues. J lost 4 bases, V lost 6 bases, and 3 bases had no gene match. This chain's CDR3 is CASSRGGKNIQYF. CDR3 DNA sequence: TGTGCCAGCAGCCGCGGGGGAAAAAACATTCAGTACTTC.

Only a few counts were recorded for this clone. The rearrangement joins TRBV11-3 to TRBJ2-7, with 9 bases identical to TRBD2. Germline lookup yields CDR1 SGHNT and CDR2 YENEEA. V gave up 5 bases and J gave up 0 bases; unmatched junction bases: 11. The CDR3 covers 17 residues. The CDR3 reads CASSPPLAGIFSYEQYF. As DNA, the CDR3 is TGTGCCAGCAGCCCGCCTCTAGCGGGAATCTTCTCCTACGAGCAGTACTTC.